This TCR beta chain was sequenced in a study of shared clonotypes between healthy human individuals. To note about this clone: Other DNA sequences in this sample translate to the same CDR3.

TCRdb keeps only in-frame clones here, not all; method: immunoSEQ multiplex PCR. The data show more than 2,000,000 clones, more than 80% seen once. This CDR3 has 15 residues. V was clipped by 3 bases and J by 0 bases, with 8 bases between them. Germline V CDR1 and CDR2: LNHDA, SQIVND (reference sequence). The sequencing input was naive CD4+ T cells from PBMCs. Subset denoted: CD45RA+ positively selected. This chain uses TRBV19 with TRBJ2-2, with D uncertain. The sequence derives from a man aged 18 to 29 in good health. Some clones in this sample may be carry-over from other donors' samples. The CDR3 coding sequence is TGTGCCAGTAGTATTGGGCTAGCGAACACCGGGGAGCTGTTTTTT. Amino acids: CASSIGLANTGELFF.